One sample yielded the 29 T cell receptor beta chains listed below, sequenced in a study of HIV-infected children after antiretroviral therapy interruption (dated by TCRdb to about 2019). The treatment or condition label, as the study defines it: PENTA 11 planned treatment interruption arm or continuous ART arm. Library prep was done by 3' RACE. Sequenced on an Illumina MiSeq. TCR libraries were constructed from RNA with a 3' RACE protocol that used unique molecular identifiers to correct for PCR amplification bias. TCRdb handled the public reads itself, with Q25 trimming in fastp and clone calling in MiXCR, and kept productive beta chains. Rows matching on CDR3 protein sequence are summarized as one entry with the most common DNA and genes. The sample records some 40,000 distinct CDR3 sequences, about 6% of which are singletons. The ten top clones hold about 0.91% of the sample. The sequencing here drew on CD45RA+ CD4+ T cells from PBMCs, pooled from several time points, taken from a donor given antiretroviral therapy, either interrupted or continuous. This specimen's cell subset or site label, interpreted: naive CD4+ CD45RA+ CD45RO- T cells. The receptor source for this set is a pool of human donors with HIV.

The table lists this clonotype with a few counts. The V call is TRBV10-2, the J call TRBJ1-2; TRBD1 agrees at 8 bases. CDR1 and CDR2 from the germline V gene are WSHSY and SAAADI. This CDR3 comprises 14 residues. Unmatched junction bases numbered 5, after V lost 0 bases and J lost 8 bases. The CDR3 nucleotides read TGCGCCAGCAGTGAGTCGACAGGGGTATGGGGCTACACCTTC. Translated: CASSESTGVWGYTF.

The chain combines TRBV6-5 with TRBJ2-2; TRBD1 matches at 7 bases. CDR1 and CDR2 from the germline V gene are MNHEY and SVGAGI. This CDR3 is 15 amino acids long. V trimming: 10 bases; J trimming: 2 bases; junction bases outside the gene matches: 10. The CDR3 DNA reads as TGTGCCATCGATGCCGGGACAGTAAACACCGGGGAGCTGTTTTTT. It yields the protein CAIDAGTVNTGELFF.

This clonotype was seen ten or more times. V and J are TRBV28 and TRBJ2-2; 8 bases fit TRBD1. The CDR3 covers 15 residues. CDR1 is MDHEN and CDR2 is SYDVKM in the germline V gene. The trim removed 5 bases at V and 5 bases at J, leaving 7 bases unmatched. CDR3: CASSHKTGVTGELFF. The CDR3 coding sequence is TGTGCCAGCAGTCACAAGACAGGGGTGACCGGGGAGCTGTTTTTT.

This clonotype has a count of ten or more. The V and J genes are TRBV5-1 and TRBJ2-3; D gene unclear. Germline-derived CDR1 and CDR2 are SGHRS and YFSETQ. Trimming left V 4 bases short and J 2 bases short, with 14 bases between. There are 15 residues in the CDR3. The CDR3 loop is CASSPPVMNTDTQYF. In DNA, the CDR3 is TGCGCCAGCAGCCCCCCCGTGATGAACACAGATACGCAGTATTTT.

In this sample, this clonotype turned up many times. The V call is TRBV20-1, the J call TRBJ2-5; D is unresolved. Germline loops: CDR1 DFQATT, CDR2 SNEGSKA (reference sequence). V lost 0 bases to trimming and J lost 2 bases, with 16 bases between them. CDR3 length: 16 amino acids. For the CDR3, the DNA is TGCAGTGCTAGAGACCGTCGAAAGACACCTCAAGAGACCCAGTACTTC. This gives the protein CSARDRRKTPQETQYF.

The chain has TRBV6-1 and TRBJ2-2; D is unclear. The CDR3 extends over 13 amino acids. Germline CDR1 reads MNHNS; CDR2 reads SASEGT. The V end lost 7 bases, the J end lost 2 bases, and 8 bases lay between the germline ends. For the CDR3, the DNA is TGTGCCAGCATCGAGGAAAACACCGGGGAGCTGTTTTTT. Translated, it gives CASIEENTGELFF.

The table lists this clonotype with many counts. This chain links TRBV7-2 with TRBJ1-1; no firm D call. This CDR3 is 14 amino acids long. Looked up from germline, CDR1 is SGHTA and CDR2 is FQGNSA. V lost 5 bases, J lost 7 bases, and 17 bases lay in between. The CDR3 here is CASSPTTFGNEAFF. In DNA, the CDR3 is TGTGCCAGCAGCCCCACGACCTTTGGAAATGAAGCTTTCTTT.

This clonotype was observed a few times. The chain is built from TRBV7-8 and TRBJ2-7, with D unresolved. Trimming removed 1 base from V and 2 bases from J, with 15 bases in between. The CDR3 has 16 residues. CDR1 SGHVS and CDR2 FQNEAQ come from the germline V gene. This CDR3 reads CASSLDVGTSPYEQYF. The CDR3 coding sequence is TGTGCCAGCAGCTTAGACGTCGGAACCTCACCCTACGAGCAGTACTTC.

Many counts were recorded for this clonotype. The J gene is TRBJ2-7, the V gene TRBV28; TRBD1 matches 7 bases. The CDR3 has 14 residues. After removal of 4 bases from V and 0 bases from J, the junction contained 3 bases not matched to a gene. Germline loops: CDR1 MDHEN, CDR2 SYDVKM. The chain's CDR3 is CASSSSGGSYEQYF. The CDR3 region has the DNA TGTGCCAGCAGTTCATCAGGGGGCTCCTACGAGCAGTACTTC. The full variable domain, completed using reference TRBV28 and TRBJ2-7, is DVKVTQSSRYLVKRTGEKVFLECVQDMDHENMFWYRQDPGLGLRLIYFSYDVKMKEKGDIPEGYSVSREKKERFSLILESASTNQTSMYLCASSSSGGSYEQYFGPGTRLTVT.

This clonotype was counted ten times or more. The chain is built from TRBV11-1 and TRBJ2-4; 8 nucleotides match TRBD1. With 1 base clipped from V and 3 bases from J, the junction kept 5 bases outside the gene matches. Germline V gene data show CDR1 as SGHAT and CDR2 as FQDESV (reference sequence). The CDR3 is made up of 16 amino acids. This chain's CDR3 is CASSLEAGGLKNIQYF. Written as DNA, the CDR3 is TGTGCCAGCAGCTTAGAGGCAGGGGGCCTCAAAAACATTCAGTACTTC.

A few counts support this clonotype. The chain employs TRBV10-3 and TRBJ2-5; D is undetermined. This CDR3 region has 11 residues. The germline V gene has CDR1 ENHRY and CDR2 SYGVKD. V was shortened by 4 bases and J by 4 bases, with 4 bases between the two germline ends. The CDR3 DNA follows: TGTGCCATCAGTGGTGGAGAGACCCAGTACTTC. Translating it yields CAISGGETQYF.

In this sample, this clonotype turned up many times. The chain links TRBV30 to TRBJ1-5, with a tentative D call TRBD1 (6 bases). Trimming shortened V by 0 bases and J by 4 bases, and 7 bases separated the two germline ends. There are 13 residues in the CDR3. The germline V gene encodes CDR1 GTSNPN and CDR2 SVGIG (reference sequence). CDR3 sequence: CAWSVQGNQPQHF. The CDR3 DNA reads as TGTGCCTGGAGTGTACAGGGTAATCAGCCCCAGCATTTT.

The sample holds many counts of this clonotype. The chain recombines TRBV6-5 with TRBJ1-1, with 8 bases aligning to TRBD1. The CDR3 loop spans 13 amino acids. V lost 5 bases to trimming and J lost 8 bases; unmatched junction nucleotides: 7. Germline values: CDR1 MNHEY, CDR2 SVGAGI. For the CDR3, the DNA is TGTGCCAGCAGTCACTGGACAGGGCTAGAAGCTTTCTTT. Protein product: CASSHWTGLEAFF.

This clonotype was picked up many times. This chain connects TRBV19 to TRBJ2-5; D possibly corresponds to TRBD1 (5 bases). This CDR3 contains 15 residues. Trimming shortened V by 1 base and J by 1 base, and 10 bases separated the two germline ends. The germline V gene has CDR1 LNHDA and CDR2 SQIVND (reference sequence). CDR3 sequence (DNA): TGTGCCAGTAGTATAGTTGCAGGGATCCAAGAGACCCAGTACTTC. Amino acids: CASSIVAGIQETQYF.

This clonotype has a count of ten or more. The chain is built from TRBV7-9 and TRBJ1-1; unclear D gene. The V end lost 7 bases, the J end lost 0 bases, and 18 bases lay between the germline ends. Germline V gene lookup returns CDR1 SEHNR and CDR2 FQNEAQ (reference sequence). The CDR3 runs to 16 residues. The CDR3 region is CASTYQGGGLNTEAFF. CDR3 DNA: TGTGCCAGCACCTACCAAGGTGGCGGATTGAACACTGAAGCTTTCTTT.

This clonotype was recorded many times. V and J are TRBV5-4 and TRBJ2-5; 14 nucleotides align to TRBD2. This CDR3 region has 14 residues. Germline assignment: CDR1 SGHNT and CDR2 YYREEE (reference sequence). V trimming: 9 bases; J trimming: 2 bases; junction bases outside the gene matches: 3. CDR3 protein: CATGLAGGQETQYF. CDR3 coding DNA: TGTGCCACCGGACTAGCGGGAGGACAAGAGACCCAGTACTTC. The full variable domain, its missing parts supplied by reference TRBV5-4 and TRBJ2-5, is ETGVTQSPTHLIKTRGQQVTLRCSSQSGHNTVSWYQQALGQGPQFIFQYYREEENGRGNFPPRFSGLQFPNYSSELNVNALELDDSALYLCATGLAGGQETQYFGPGTRLLVL.

By its share, this clonotype is medium-sized (0.01 to 0.1%). This chain connects TRBV7-2 to TRBJ2-5; possibly TRBD1 or TRBD2 for D (5 bases each). Looked up from germline, CDR1 is SGHTA and CDR2 is FQGNSA. The CDR3 consists of 14 residues. Between the trimmed V and J ends, which lost 5 bases and 5 bases, there was a span of 15 bases. CDR3 sequence reads: CASSRDRGRETQYF. The CDR3 coding sequence is TGTGCCAGCAGCAGAGATAGGGGACGGGAGACCCAGTACTTC.

This clonotype has ten or more counts. J is TRBJ2-1 and V is TRBV3-1; no firm D call. The CDR3 has 14 amino acids. From germline, CDR1 is LGHDT and CDR2 YNNKEL (reference sequence). Trimming cost V 2 bases and J 6 bases, with 11 bases left between them. CDR3 sequence reads: CASSQRPRGNEQFF. DNA of the CDR3: TGTGCCAGCAGCCAAAGGCCCCGAGGCAATGAGCAGTTCTTC.

This clonotype was observed many times. This chain uses TRBV19 with TRBJ1-2; D ambiguous. The ends were cut back, 5 bases at V and 3 bases at J, with 16 bases in the middle. Germline V gives CDR1 LNHDA, CDR2 SQIVND (reference sequence). CDR3 size: 15 residues. CDR3 amino acids: CASSDLPNGYYGYTF. The CDR3 DNA follows: TGTGCCAGTAGTGACCTCCCCAACGGCTACTATGGCTACACCTTC.

Concerning this clonotype itself: A much larger clonotype is one base distant, so this may be a read error. The CDR3 DNA is TGCGGCGTTGAGGGGGGGGGCAACACTGAAGCTTTCTTT. It yields the protein CGVEGGGNTEAFF. The chain recombines TRBV29-1 with TRBJ1-1, with D possibly being TRBD1 (6 bases). The length of the CDR3 is 13 residues. Germline values: CDR1 SQVTM, CDR2 ANQGSEA.

This clonotype ranks as medium-sized. A junction end diverges from the germline sequence, so it may reflect a read error. The CDR3 reads CAWSLRGGQDTQYF. DNA of the CDR3: TGTGCCTGGAGTCTAAGGGGGGGCCAAGACACCCAGTACTTT. V is TRBV30 and J is TRBJ2-5, with TRBD2 as a possible D gene (7 bases). The CDR3 is 14 residues long. CDR1 GTSNPN and CDR2 SVGIG come from the germline V gene (reference sequence).

This clonotype was seen repeatedly, ten times or more. The V gene is TRBV24-1, the J gene TRBJ2-1; D perhaps matches TRBD2 (5 bases). CDR3 length equals 14 residues. Trimming cost V 9 bases and J 6 bases, with 17 bases left between them. The germline V gene encodes CDR1 KGHDR and CDR2 SFDVKD. The CDR3 region is CATEGRSTFNEQFF. Written as DNA, the CDR3 is TGTGCCACCGAGGGAAGATCTACCTTCAATGAGCAGTTCTTC.

The chain is built from TRBV7-9 and TRBJ2-3; 8 bases are shared with TRBD2. The germline gives CDR1 SEHNR, CDR2 FQNEAQ (reference sequence). V lost 2 bases, J lost 11 bases, and 0 bases stayed unmatched. This CDR3 spans 11 amino acids. DNA for the CDR3: TGTGCCAGCAGCTTAAGCGGGGGGCAGTATTTT. Its translation: CASSLSGGQYF.

This clonotype has just a few counts. The chain has TRBV11-2 and TRBJ1-2; 7 nucleotides line up with TRBD1. Germline trimming cut 5 bases from V and 10 bases from J; bases unmatched to any gene: 13. Germline-derived CDR1 and CDR2 are SGHAT and FQNNGV. The CDR3 is 14 residues long. The chain's CDR3 is CASSPLERGLDYTF. In DNA form, the CDR3 reads TGTGCCAGCAGCCCCCTAGAAAGGGGGCTTGACTACACCTTC. The full variable domain, its missing parts supplied by reference TRBV11-2 and TRBJ1-2, is EAGVAQSPRYKIIEKRQSVAFWCNPISGHATLYWYQQILGQGPKLLIQFQNNGVVDDSQLPKDRFSAERLKGVDSTLKIQPAKLEDSAVYLCASSPLERGLDYTFGSGTRLTVV.

This clonotype was found many times. This sequence joins TRBV5-1 and TRBJ1-2; a weak D match, TRBD1 (6 bases). CDR3 length: 14 residues. Germline CDR1 SGHRS, CDR2 YFSETQ. V lost 0 bases and J lost 4, with 10 bases in between. CDR3 nucleotides: TGCGCCAGCAGCTTGGGTCGAGGGGGCTATGGCTACACCTTC. Translated: CASSLGRGGYGYTF.

This clonotype was found many times. This rearrangement joins TRBV2 to TRBJ1-1; D gene ambiguous. The germline gives CDR1 SNHLY, CDR2 FYNNEI. The CDR3 has 13 residues. Deletions cut 4 bases from V and 4 bases from J, with 10 bases between. The CDR3, as DNA: TGTGCCAGCAGTGGTTGGTCAGGCACTGAAGCTTTCTTT. It specifies CASSGWSGTEAFF.

This clonotype has ten or more counts. The rearrangement joins TRBV28 to TRBJ1-5; 10 bases are a match to TRBD1. After removal of 8 bases from V and 3 bases from J, the junction contained 4 bases not matched to a gene. The length of the CDR3 is 14 residues. Germline V gene lookup returns CDR1 MDHEN and CDR2 SYDVKM. The CDR3 DNA follows: TGTGCCAGCCGACAGGGGGCCGCCAATCAGCCCCAGCATTTT. It codes for CASRQGAANQPQHF.

This clonotype was recorded many times. The J gene is TRBJ2-1, the V gene TRBV23-1; no firm D call. TRBV23-1 is labeled an ORF, and its function is uncertain. The length of the CDR3 is 12 residues. V lost 10 bases and J lost 8, with 15 bases in between. CDR3: CAITPDLDEQFF. CDR3 sequence (DNA): TGCGCCATCACCCCCGACCTCGATGAGCAGTTCTTC.

About this clonotype: This may be a read error, as it is one base from a much larger clone. The chain is built from TRBV12-3 or TRBV12-4 and TRBJ2-5; maybe TRBD2 (5 bases). The CDR3 contains 13 residues. The CDR3 loop is CASSLTEGETLYF. Written as DNA, the CDR3 is TGTGCCAGCAGTCTTACTGAGGGAGAGACCCTGTACTTC.